Described below is a single T cell receptor (beta chain) sequence and its context. Its antigen is undetermined. Germline loops: CDR1 SQVTM, CDR2 ANQGSEA. The CDR3 loop spans 12 amino acids. This record comes from a study of CXCR3-negative and CXCR3-positive naive CD8 T cells. Turning to the study itself: Some 150 million TRB reads in total, about 1.5 +/- 0.3 million per library. Study observations and caveats: Cryopreserved PBMCs had partly decreased CXCR3 expression; fresh PBMCs were used in most assays. Diversity ran similarly high across both naive subsets but far lower in memory CD8+ cells. Hydrophobicity was higher for TRB CDR3s found in CXCR3-positive naive cells than in CXCR3-negative naive cells. Similar TRBV-TRBJ usage characterized naive CXCR3-negative and CXCR3-positive cells; memory cells differed.

Through 5' RACE with UMI labels, the TRB cDNA libraries were prepared. After re-calling the 5' RACE reads, TCRdb lists one entry per CDR3 protein, DNA absent. The sample has about 110,000 distinct CDR3 sequences. Sequenced material: naive CXCR3+ CD8+ T cells from blood. The subset was: CD45RO-CCR7+CD27+CD95- naive CD8+ T cells expressing CXCR3 (TNR3+). The V gene is TRBV29-1, the J gene TRBJ1-1; the D call from TCRdb, TRBD1, cannot be confirmed without DNA. This clonotype was sampled from a human donor in good health. Some clones in this sample may be carry-over from other donors' samples. The CDR3 sequence: CSVIGQDTEAFF.